Presented here are 15 T cell receptor beta chains from one specimen sequenced in a study of monozygotic twins with inflammatory bowel disease (dated by TCRdb to the late 2010s). Libraries came from 5' RACE. Instrument used: Illumina HiSeq 2500. TCRdb reprocessed the sequencing reads and holds a single record per CDR3 protein sequence, with no DNA. The sample table holds 110,000 to 150,000 distinct CDR3 sequences. The leading ten clones occupy approximately 1.2% of the sample. The sequencing sample was made of blood. These TCRs come from a human donor with ulcerative colitis or Crohn's disease, or a healthy co-twin of an affected twin (not recorded which).

V and J are TRBV30 and TRBJ1-2; the TCRdb call, TRBD1, lacks DNA for checking. This CDR3 comprises 16 residues. The V gene's germline CDR1 is GTSNPN and CDR2 SVGIG (reference sequence). This chain's CDR3 is CAWSAFSGSPNYGYTF.

V and J are TRBV7-2 and TRBJ1-3; with no DNA, the TCRdb D assignment of TRBD1 cannot be verified. CDR3 length: 14 amino acids. Germline V lookup: CDR1 SGHTA, CDR2 FQGNSA. The CDR3 here is CASSLAGDGNTIYF.

The V gene is TRBV11-2, the J gene TRBJ2-3. The CDR3 has 14 amino acids. The germline V gene encodes CDR1 SGHAT and CDR2 FQNNGV. The CDR3 spells CASSLGTLTDTQYF.

V is TRBV7-9 and J is TRBJ2-1; absent DNA, TCRdb's TRBD1 call cannot be checked. The V gene's germline CDR1 is SEHNR and CDR2 FQNEAQ (reference sequence). The CDR3 sequence is 16 residues long. CDR3 region: CASSPDIFSRDNEQFF.

The chain uses TRBV5-4 and TRBJ2-3; TCRdb lists TRBD1, though no DNA is available to test this call. Per germline, CDR1 SGHNT and CDR2 YYREEE (reference sequence). The CDR3 runs to 14 residues. CDR3: CASSQTGATDTQYF.

This chain uses TRBV19 with TRBJ2-3; TCRdb calls TRBD1, which cannot be checked without DNA. This CDR3 contains 15 residues. The germline V gene has CDR1 LNHDA and CDR2 SQIVND (reference sequence). The CDR3 loop reads CASSISGSYTDTQYF. Supplemented by reference TRBV19 and TRBJ2-3, the full variable domain reads DGGITQSPKYLFRKEGQNVTLSCEQNLNHDAMYWYRQDPGQGLRLIYYSQIVNDFQKGDIAEGYSVSREKKESFPLTVTSAQKNPTAFYLCASSISGSYTDTQYFGPGTRLTVL.

The rearrangement joins TRBV12-3 or TRBV12-4 to TRBJ2-2; TCRdb outputs TRBD2, but without DNA this stays unchecked. This CDR3 contains 15 residues. CDR3 loop: CASSSGRGNTGELFF.

The chain is built from TRBV12-3 or TRBV12-4 and TRBJ1-1; the D gene TCRdb calls, TRBD1, cannot be checked with no DNA. The CDR3 totals 13 residues. The CDR3 here is CASSFGGRTEAFF.

The chain carries TRBV20-1 and TRBJ2-5; TCRdb reports TRBD2, a call that lacks DNA to check it against. Germline CDR1 DFQATT, CDR2 SNEGSKA (reference sequence). The CDR3 covers 12 residues. Here the CDR3 reads CSISGRRETQYF.

Here the CDR3 reads CASSTYRGLGEKLFF. The V and J genes are TRBV11-2 and TRBJ1-4; the D call of TRBD1 rests on TCRdb alone, since no DNA is present to check it. The CDR3 totals 15 residues. The V gene's germline CDR1 is SGHAT and CDR2 FQNNGV.

The chain carries TRBV10-2 and TRBJ2-1; TCRdb returns TRBD2, unconfirmable since there is no DNA. This CDR3 region has 13 residues. The germline V gene has CDR1 WSHSY and CDR2 SAAADI. CDR3 sequence reads: CASSAGRFNEQFF.

The chain combines TRBV7-6 with TRBJ2-7; as DNA is missing, the TRBD1 call by TCRdb cannot be tested. The length of the CDR3 is 14 residues. Germline CDR1 reads SGHVS; CDR2 reads FNYEAQ. The CDR3 reads CASSATGVSYEQYF.

The V gene is TRBV6-1, the J gene TRBJ1-1. CDR1 and CDR2 from the germline V gene are MNHNS and SASEGT. The CDR3 contains 14 residues. The CDR3: CASSELRSNTEAFF.

The chain employs TRBV12-3 or TRBV12-4 and TRBJ2-7. This CDR3 comprises 13 residues. The CDR3 protein is CASSLEHSYEQYF.

The V and J genes are TRBV12-3 or TRBV12-4 and TRBJ2-1; TCRdb's D call of TRBD1 is untestable without DNA. CDR3 length: 14 amino acids. The CDR3: CASRDRVSYNEQFF.